This is a list of T cell receptor beta chains from one sample in a study of chemoradiotherapy in HPV16-positive cancers. Data came from immunoSEQ multiplex PCR; TCRdb stores just in-frame clones and leaves some out. This sample has about 180 clones, with roughly 93% found just once. The source material was tumor tissue, sampled from a patient who underwent chemoradiotherapy. The origin of the receptors is a human donor with HPV-associated anogenital cancer. Both conserved end residues are part of each CDR3. The D gene is left open where the match is weak. Clone size, where shown, is once, few, many, or a class for clones that have expanded.

clone size: -
D gene: -
J gene: TRBJ1-6
CDR3 length: 14
V gene: TRBV7-9
CDR3 DNA: TGTGCCAGCAGCTGGGAGGCTCAAAATTCACCCCTCCACTTT
CDR3 protein: CASSWEAQNSPLHF

clone size: once
D gene: -
J gene: TRBJ2-5
CDR3 length: 15
V gene: TRBV19
CDR3 DNA: TGTGCCAGTAGTATAGTTCGGGGGACGTTAGAGACCCAGTACTTC
CDR3 protein: CASSIVRGTLETQYF

clone size: -
D gene: -
J gene: TRBJ1-5
CDR3 length: 15
V gene: TRBV7-9
CDR3 DNA: TGTGCCAGCAGCTTATCTTCTGCAGGAGATCAGCCCCAGCATTTT
CDR3 protein: CASSLSSAGDQPQHF

clone size: -
D gene: -
J gene: TRBJ2-2
CDR3 length: 14
V gene: TRBV7-8
CDR3 DNA: TGTGCCAGCAGCTTATTATTTAGCACCGGGGAGCTGTTTTTT
CDR3 protein: CASSLLFSTGELFF

clone size: -
D gene: -
J gene: TRBJ2-3
CDR3 length: 15
V gene: TRBV6-1
CDR3 DNA: TGTGCCAGCAGTGAAGGGAGCGGCGGCGCAGATACGCAGTATTTT
CDR3 protein: CASSEGSGGADTQYF

clone size: -
D gene: -
J gene: TRBJ2-5
CDR3 length: 15
V gene: TRBV11-2
CDR3 DNA: TGTGCCAGCAGCTTAGAGGGGTCGATCCAAGAGACCCAGTACTTC
CDR3 protein: CASSLEGSIQETQYF

clone size: few
D gene: -
J gene: TRBJ2-5
CDR3 length: 14
V gene: TRBV6-5
CDR3 DNA: TGTGCCAGCAGTGAGTCGGACCCCCGGATGGCCCAGTACTTC
CDR3 protein: CASSESDPRMAQYF

clone size: -
D gene: -
J gene: TRBJ2-6
CDR3 length: 18
V gene: TRBV7-8
CDR3 DNA: TGTGCCAGCAGCGGTCACTGTTACCCACAAAGTCGGGCCAACGTCCTGACTTTC
CDR3 protein: CASSGHCYPQSRANVLTF

clone size: -
D gene: -
J gene: TRBJ1-3
CDR3 length: 12
V gene: TRBV29-1
CDR3 DNA: TGCAGCGTTCGGGAGACTGGAAACACCATATATTTT
CDR3 protein: CSVRETGNTIYF

clone size: -
D gene: -
J gene: TRBJ2-7
CDR3 length: 15
V gene: TRBV6-6
CDR3 DNA: TGTGCCAGTCGAGTTAGTAGCGGAATATCAGGCGAGCAGTACTTC
CDR3 protein: CASRVSSGISGEQYF

clone size: -
D gene: -
J gene: TRBJ1-1
CDR3 length: 14
V gene: TRBV27
CDR3 DNA: TGTGCCAGCAGTTTATCGACCATGAACACTGAAGCTTTCTTT
CDR3 protein: CASSLSTMNTEAFF

clone size: -
D gene: -
J gene: TRBJ2-2
CDR3 length: 12
V gene: TRBV6-1
CDR3 DNA: TGTGCCAGCAGTGAACCCCCCGGGGAGCTGTTTTTT
CDR3 protein: CASSEPPGELFF

clone size: -
D gene: TRBD1
J gene: TRBJ1-2
CDR3 length: 14
V gene: TRBV19
CDR3 DNA: TGTGCCAGTAGTGACACAGGGGATAACTATGGCTACACCTTC
CDR3 protein: CASSDTGDNYGYTF

clone size: -
D gene: -
J gene: TRBJ2-7
CDR3 length: 11
V gene: TRBV5-6
CDR3 DNA: TGTGCCAGCAGCTTAAACTACGAGCAGTACTTC
CDR3 protein: CASSLNYEQYF

clone size: -
D gene: TRBD1
J gene: TRBJ1-1
CDR3 length: 11
V gene: TRBV6-5
CDR3 DNA: TGTGCCAGCGAGGACAGGGGGCTTGCTTTCTTT
CDR3 protein: CASEDRGLAFF

clone size: once
D gene: TRBD1
J gene: TRBJ1-1
CDR3 length: 12
V gene: TRBV6-6
CDR3 DNA: TGTGCCAGTACCAACGTAAGGGGGCGAGCTTTCTTT
CDR3 protein: CASTNVRGRAFF

clone size: -
D gene: TRBD2
J gene: TRBJ2-3
CDR3 length: 17
V gene: TRBV5-1
CDR3 DNA: TGCGCCAGCAGCTTGACTTTGGCGGGGGTTAGCACAGATACGCAGTATTTT
CDR3 protein: CASSLTLAGVSTDTQYF

clone size: once
D gene: -
J gene: TRBJ2-2
CDR3 length: 15
V gene: TRBV7-2
CDR3 DNA: TGTGCCAGCAGCCCGTCGGCTAGGAACACCGGGGAGCTGTTTTTT
CDR3 protein: CASSPSARNTGELFF

clone size: -
D gene: -
J gene: TRBJ1-1
CDR3 length: 16
V gene: TRBV4-1
CDR3 DNA: TGCGCCAGCAGCCAAGAGATCCTCGGTTGGAACACTGAAGCTTTCTTT
CDR3 protein: CASSQEILGWNTEAFF

clone size: few
D gene: TRBD2
J gene: TRBJ2-5
CDR3 length: 15
V gene: TRBV5-6
CDR3 DNA: TGTGCCAGCAGCGAGGGACTAGCGGCGGGAGAGACCCAGTACTTC
CDR3 protein: CASSEGLAAGETQYF

clone size: -
D gene: TRBD1
J gene: TRBJ1-1
CDR3 length: 16
V gene: TRBV11-3
CDR3 DNA: TGTGCCAGCAGCCCTAATACAGGGGGAGTGAACACTGAAGCTTTCTTT
CDR3 protein: CASSPNTGGVNTEAFF

clone size: -
D gene: -
J gene: TRBJ1-1
CDR3 length: 14
V gene: TRBV6-4
CDR3 DNA: TGTGCCAGCAGTGAGACAGGAGAGAACACTGAAGCTTTCTTT
CDR3 protein: CASSETGENTEAFF

clone size: -
D gene: -
J gene: TRBJ1-2
CDR3 length: 12
V gene: TRBV6-1
CDR3 DNA: TGTGCCAGCAGTGAAGATAACTATGGCTACACCTTC
CDR3 protein: CASSEDNYGYTF

clone size: once
D gene: -
J gene: TRBJ1-2
CDR3 length: 13
V gene: TRBV7-2
CDR3 DNA: TGTGCCAGCAGCTTAGGACAGAACTATGGCTACACCTTC
CDR3 protein: CASSLGQNYGYTF

clone size: -
D gene: TRBD1
J gene: TRBJ2-2
CDR3 length: 15
V gene: TRBV6-6
CDR3 DNA: TGTGCCACCACTCTGGGACAGGGTGGGACCGGGGAGCTGTTTTTT
CDR3 protein: CATTLGQGGTGELFF

clone size: -
D gene: -
J gene: TRBJ2-2
CDR3 length: 14
V gene: TRBV30
CDR3 DNA: TGTGCCTGTGGGACGGACGCGAACACCGGGGAGCTGTTTTTT
CDR3 protein: CACGTDANTGELFF

clone size: once
D gene: -
J gene: TRBJ1-1
CDR3 length: 13
V gene: TRBV6-5
CDR3 DNA: TGTGCCAGCAGTCTGGACAGATACACTGAAGCTTTCTTT
CDR3 protein: CASSLDRYTEAFF

clone size: -
D gene: TRBD2
J gene: TRBJ2-5
CDR3 length: 15
V gene: TRBV6-1
CDR3 DNA: TGTGCCAGTCACTTGGAAGCGGGGGCGGCGGAGACCCAGTACTTC
CDR3 protein: CASHLEAGAAETQYF

clone size: -
D gene: TRBD2
J gene: TRBJ2-2
CDR3 length: 17
V gene: TRBV10-1
CDR3 DNA: TGCGCCAGCAGTGCTAGACCTAGCGGGGGGAACACCGGGGAGCTGTTTTTT
CDR3 protein: CASSARPSGGNTGELFF

clone size: -
D gene: -
J gene: TRBJ1-1
CDR3 length: 14
V gene: TRBV6-1
CDR3 DNA: TGTGCCAGCAGTCTCGAGGGATTTACGACTGAAGCTTTCTTT
CDR3 protein: CASSLEGFTTEAFF

clone size: -
D gene: -
J gene: TRBJ2-2
CDR3 length: 14
V gene: TRBV28
CDR3 DNA: TGTGCCAGCAGTTTACTTGAGAACACCGGGGAGCTGTTTTTT
CDR3 protein: CASSLLENTGELFF

clone size: -
D gene: -
J gene: TRBJ1-2
CDR3 length: 16
V gene: TRBV5-1
CDR3 DNA: TGCGCCAGCAGCTCGTCCCCTTCAGATATATCATATGGCTACACCTTC
CDR3 protein: CASSSSPSDISYGYTF

clone size: once
D gene: -
J gene: TRBJ2-1
CDR3 length: 13
V gene: TRBV25-1
CDR3 DNA: TGTGCCAGCAGTGGAAACTCTTACAATGAGCAGTTCTTC
CDR3 protein: CASSGNSYNEQFF

clone size: -
D gene: TRBD2
J gene: TRBJ2-3
CDR3 length: 15
V gene: TRBV5-8
CDR3 DNA: TGTGCCAGCAGCAAACGAGCGGGGTACACAGATACGCAGTATTTT
CDR3 protein: CASSKRAGYTDTQYF

clone size: -
D gene: -
J gene: TRBJ2-1
CDR3 length: 13
V gene: TRBV19
CDR3 DNA: TGTGCCAGTAGCAGAATCGACAGGCGGGGACAGTTCTTC
CDR3 protein: CASSRIDRRGQFF

clone size: once
D gene: TRBD1
J gene: TRBJ1-1
CDR3 length: 13
V gene: TRBV7-9
CDR3 DNA: TGTGCCAGCAGCTTAGCAGGGGGCCATGAAGCTTTCTTT
CDR3 protein: CASSLAGGHEAFF

clone size: -
D gene: -
J gene: TRBJ2-7
CDR3 length: 12
V gene: TRBV10-2
CDR3 DNA: TGCGCCAGTGGAACGACTATTTACGAGCAGTACTTC
CDR3 protein: CASGTTIYEQYF

clone size: -
D gene: -
J gene: TRBJ1-2
CDR3 length: 15
V gene: TRBV6-1
CDR3 DNA: TGTGCCAGCAGTGAAAGTGCAGGGGAGGTCTATGGCTACACCTTC
CDR3 protein: CASSESAGEVYGYTF

clone size: -
D gene: -
J gene: TRBJ2-3
CDR3 length: 14
V gene: TRBV2
CDR3 DNA: TGTGCCAGCAAGTCGGGGGAGACGACAGATACGCAGTATTTT
CDR3 protein: CASKSGETTDTQYF

clone size: -
D gene: -
J gene: TRBJ1-3
CDR3 length: 14
V gene: TRBV30
CDR3 DNA: TGTGCCTGGAGTACCGGGCTAGGTGGAAACACCATATATTTT
CDR3 protein: CAWSTGLGGNTIYF

clone size: -
D gene: -
J gene: TRBJ1-5
CDR3 length: 15
V gene: TRBV4-3
CDR3 DNA: TGCGCCAGCAGCCAAGACCCGGGGGGAGGGCAGCCCCAGCATTTT
CDR3 protein: CASSQDPGGGQPQHF

clone size: -
D gene: -
J gene: TRBJ1-1
CDR3 length: 14
V gene: TRBV7-9
CDR3 DNA: TGTGCCAGCAGCTTATCCAACGATAACACTGAAGCTTTCTTT
CDR3 protein: CASSLSNDNTEAFF

clone size: -
D gene: -
J gene: TRBJ1-2
CDR3 length: 15
V gene: TRBV19
CDR3 DNA: TGTGCCAGTAGTATAGGTGTCGGCGTCGGTGATGGCTACACCTTC
CDR3 protein: CASSIGVGVGDGYTF

clone size: -
D gene: TRBD1
J gene: TRBJ1-1
CDR3 length: 15
V gene: TRBV7-8
CDR3 DNA: TGTGCCAGCAGCGTTTTCGGACAGGGCGAGGCTGAAGCTTTCTTT
CDR3 protein: CASSVFGQGEAEAFF

clone size: -
D gene: -
J gene: TRBJ1-2
CDR3 length: 12
V gene: TRBV5-5
CDR3 DNA: TGTGCCAGCAGCCGGAACCGGGCCATCTACACCTTC
CDR3 protein: CASSRNRAIYTF

clone size: few
D gene: -
J gene: TRBJ2-6
CDR3 length: 18
V gene: TRBV10-1
CDR3 DNA: TGCGCCAGCAGTCTCTACCCAAGATCACAAAGTCGGGCCAACGTCCTGACTTTC
CDR3 protein: CASSLYPRSQSRANVLTF

clone size: -
D gene: -
J gene: TRBJ1-5
CDR3 length: 12
V gene: TRBV2
CDR3 DNA: TGTGCCAGCTCGGGTAACAATCAGCCCCAGCATTTT
CDR3 protein: CASSGNNQPQHF

clone size: -
D gene: -
J gene: TRBJ1-5
CDR3 length: 15
V gene: TRBV6-6
CDR3 DNA: TGTGCCAGCAGGCCGGGCCCCTTGATAAATCAGCCCCAGCATTTT
CDR3 protein: CASRPGPLINQPQHF

clone size: -
D gene: -
J gene: TRBJ2-7
CDR3 length: 14
V gene: TRBV5-4
CDR3 DNA: TGTGCCAGCAGCTTCCAGGTTCCTGGGGATGAGCAGTACTTC
CDR3 protein: CASSFQVPGDEQYF

clone size: once
D gene: -
J gene: TRBJ2-2
CDR3 length: 13
V gene: TRBV27
CDR3 DNA: TGTGCCAGCAGTTTTAGGCCGGACGGGGAGCTGTTTTTT
CDR3 protein: CASSFRPDGELFF